This T cell receptor (beta chain) was recorded in a study of blood T cell repertoires in COVID-19. Study-level information: Donors in the United States, Italy and Spain gave samples during acute or convalescent COVID-19. Sources were T cells, B-cell-depleted T cells, or PBMCs; the material itself was cDNA or gDNA.

In the original processing: Amplified reference gene primers provided the basis for estimating nucleated cell counts. This table comes from immunoSEQ multiplex PCR, and its TCRdb copy is limited to in-frame clones, with some not included. Clone size and V and J calls were adopted from that table, with D and trimming inferred from the DNA. The repertoire holds roughly 120,000 clones, 70% to 90% seen once, with more than 3% in the top ten. The CDR3 runs to 13 residues. Trimming took 5 bases from V and 8 from J, leaving 13 bases between them. This chain links TRBV12-3 or TRBV12-4 with TRBJ2-1; D perhaps matches TRBD1 (6 bases). This clonotype was obtained from a man aged 40-50 years with acute or convalescent COVID-19. Sequencing was carried out using peripheral blood. CDR3 nucleotide sequence: TGTGCCAGCAGTAAGTACAGGGCCCATGAGCAGTTCTTC. The encoded protein is CASSKYRAHEQFF.